This TCR beta chain was obtained from a study of breast tumors, draining lymph nodes, adjacent tissues. In this sample, this clonotype turned up many times. Its specificity is unknown. Each CDR3 protein is one row after TCRdb ran MiXCR on the multiplex PCR reads. The table shows more than 80,000 distinct CDR3 sequences, with around 30% occurring only once. Regarding the study as a whole: Tumors had less TCR diversity than lymph nodes, more than nontumor tissue. Compared with basal-like, luminal-like tumors shared significantly more repertoire with nontumor tissue. That most tumor T cells come from lymph nodes remained unproven. The data were judged consistent with most tumor T cells coming from lymph node and expanding in tumor.

The lymph nodes were axillary draining lymph nodes from breast cancer patients. Sequencing was done on a sample of axillary lymph node tissue. This TCR was sampled from a female donor with breast cancer. Some clones in this sample may be carry-over from other donors' samples.

CDR3 nucleotide sequence: TGTGCCAGCAGCTTAGCGCAGGGAACCTCCTACAATGAGCAGTTCTTC. Amino acid sequence: CASSLAQGTSYNEQFF. The V gene is TRBV7-9, the J gene TRBJ2-1; D is possibly TRBD1 (5 bases). Deletions cut 0 bases from V and 0 bases from J, with 9 bases between. The CDR3 sequence is 16 residues long. Germline V gene lookup returns CDR1 SEHNR and CDR2 FQNEAQ (reference sequence).